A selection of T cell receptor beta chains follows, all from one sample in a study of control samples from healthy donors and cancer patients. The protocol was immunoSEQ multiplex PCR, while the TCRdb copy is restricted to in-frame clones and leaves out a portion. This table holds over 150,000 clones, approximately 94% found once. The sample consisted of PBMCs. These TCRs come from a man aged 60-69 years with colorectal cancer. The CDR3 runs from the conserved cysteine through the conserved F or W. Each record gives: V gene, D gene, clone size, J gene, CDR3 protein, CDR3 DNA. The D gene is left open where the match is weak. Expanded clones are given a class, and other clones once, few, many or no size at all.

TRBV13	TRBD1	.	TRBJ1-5	CASSLGAGGNQPQHF	TGTGCCAGCAGCTTGGGGGCAGGGGGTAATCAGCCCCAGCATTTT
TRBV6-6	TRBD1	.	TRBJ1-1	CASSYGTASTSPEAFF	TGTGCCAGCAGTTATGGGACAGCGTCAACAAGCCCTGAAGCTTTCTTT
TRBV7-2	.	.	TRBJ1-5	CASSPGGVLLYSNQPQHF	TGTGCCAGCAGCCCCGGGGGGGTACTTTTGTATAGCAATCAGCCCCAGCATTTT
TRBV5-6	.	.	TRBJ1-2	CASSRQLNYGYTF	TGTGCCAGCAGCCGGCAGCTCAACTATGGCTACACCTTC
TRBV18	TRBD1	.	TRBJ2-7	CASSSGQAPNEQYF	TGTGCCAGCTCATCCGGACAGGCCCCAAACGAGCAGTACTTC
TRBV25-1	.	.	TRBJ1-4	CASSGRGARRKKLFF	TGTGCCAGCAGTGGTAGGGGCGCGAGGAGGAAAAAACTGTTTTTT
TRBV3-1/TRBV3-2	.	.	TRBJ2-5	CASSPLLYPSGETQYF	TGTGCCAGCAGCCCACTCCTATACCCCTCCGGGGAGACCCAGTACTTC
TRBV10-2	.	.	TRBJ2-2	CASTNTGELFF	TGCGCCAGCACTAACACCGGGGAGCTGTTTTTT
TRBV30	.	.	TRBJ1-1	CAWTGQGEAFF	TGTGCCTGGACGGGGCAGGGAGAAGCTTTCTTT
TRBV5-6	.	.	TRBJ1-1	CASSLVDTEAFF	TGTGCCAGCAGCTTGGTGGACACTGAAGCTTTCTTT
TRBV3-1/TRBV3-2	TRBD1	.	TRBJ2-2	CASSLRLTGGSTGELFF	TGTGCCAGCAGCCTCAGACTTACAGGGGGCAGCACCGGGGAGCTGTTTTTT
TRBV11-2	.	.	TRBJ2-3	CASSLVGTAGQDTQYF	TGTGCCAGCAGCTTAGTCGGCACGGCGGGACAAGATACGCAGTATTTT
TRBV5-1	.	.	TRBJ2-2	CASSLETTGGELFF	TGCGCCAGCAGCTTGGAGACAACGGGCGGGGAGCTGTTTTTT
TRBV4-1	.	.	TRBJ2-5	CASSQVRVAETQYF	TGCGCCAGCAGCCAAGTTCGGGTGGCGGAGACCCAGTACTTC
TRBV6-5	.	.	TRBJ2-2	CASQGNRDRSRELFF	TGTGCCAGCCAGGGAAACCGGGACCGCAGTAGGGAGCTGTTTTTT
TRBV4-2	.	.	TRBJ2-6	CASSPPRGSDFSVLTF	TGTGCCAGCAGCCCGCCCCGGGGGTCGGATTTTAGCGTCCTGACTTTC
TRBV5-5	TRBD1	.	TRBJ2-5	CASSLADRGRETQYF	TGTGCCAGCAGCTTGGCCGACAGGGGAAGGGAGACCCAGTACTTC
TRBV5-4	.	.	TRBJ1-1	CASSSAGLLNTEAFF	TGTGCCAGCAGCTCGGCGGGACTCTTGAACACTGAAGCTTTCTTT
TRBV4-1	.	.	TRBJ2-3	CASSAGTWAQYF	TGCGCCAGCAGCGCCGGGACTTGGGCGCAGTATTTT
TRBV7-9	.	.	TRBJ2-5	CASCPTPGVGTQYF	TGTGCCAGCTGTCCGACTCCCGGGGTTGGGACCCAGTACTTC
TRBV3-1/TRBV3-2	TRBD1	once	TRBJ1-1	CASSPRTGENTEAFF	TGTGCCAGCAGCCCGCGGACAGGGGAAAACACTGAAGCTTTCTTT
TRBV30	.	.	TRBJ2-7	CAWSLTVYEQYF	TGTGCCTGGAGTCTGACGGTCTACGAGCAGTACTTC
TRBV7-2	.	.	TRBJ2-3	CASTITPSDTQYF	TGTGCCAGCACTATAACGCCTTCAGATACGCAGTATTTT
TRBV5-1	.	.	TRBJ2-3	CASSPGQLTDTQYF	TGCGCCAGCAGCCCCGGACAGCTCACAGATACGCAGTATTTT
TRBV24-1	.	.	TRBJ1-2	CATSDPGYGYTF	TGTGCCACCAGTGATCCAGGGTATGGCTACACCTTC
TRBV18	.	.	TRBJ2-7	CASSPRAGSPYEQYF	TGTGCCAGCTCACCACGGGCAGGGTCCCCCTACGAGCAGTACTTC
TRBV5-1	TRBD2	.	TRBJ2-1	CASSSGLAYNEQFF	TGCGCCAGCAGCTCGGGACTAGCCTACAATGAGCAGTTCTTC
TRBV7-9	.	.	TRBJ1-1	CASSGREHTEAFF	TGTGCCAGCAGCGGCCGGGAGCACACTGAAGCTTTCTTT
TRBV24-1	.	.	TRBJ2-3	CATSEQIVGTQYF	TGTGCCACCAGTGAGCAAATAGTAGGTACGCAGTATTTT
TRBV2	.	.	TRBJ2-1	CASRPLGTRDEQFF	TGTGCCAGCAGACCACTAGGGACGAGGGATGAGCAGTTCTTC
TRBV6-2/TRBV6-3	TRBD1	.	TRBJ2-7	CASSRGQGYEQYF	TGTGCCAGCAGTCGGGGACAGGGCTACGAGCAGTACTTC
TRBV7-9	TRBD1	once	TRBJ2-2	CASSGDRGHVGELFF	TGTGCCAGCAGCGGGGACAGGGGGCATGTCGGGGAGCTGTTTTTT
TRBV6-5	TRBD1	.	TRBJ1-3	CASSYTGDKGNTIYF	TGTGCCAGCAGTTACACAGGGGATAAAGGAAACACCATATATTTT
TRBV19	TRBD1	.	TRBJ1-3	CASSFGTASGNTIYF	TGTGCCAGTAGTTTCGGGACAGCCTCTGGAAACACCATATATTTT
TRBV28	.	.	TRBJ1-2	CASGQRTGFGYTF	TGTGCCAGCGGCCAACGTACAGGGTTTGGCTACACCTTC
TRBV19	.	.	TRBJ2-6	CASSMGQGRTGANVLTF	TGTGCCAGTAGTATGGGGCAGGGAAGGACTGGGGCCAACGTCCTGACTTTC
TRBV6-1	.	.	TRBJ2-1	CASSEWQGGDEQFF	TGTGCCAGCAGTGAATGGCAGGGAGGCGATGAGCAGTTCTTC
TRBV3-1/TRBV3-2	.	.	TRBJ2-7	CASSHNYEQYF	TGTGCCAGCAGCCATAACTACGAGCAGTACTTC
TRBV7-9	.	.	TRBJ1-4	CASSRLGNEKLFF	TGTGCCAGCAGTCGACTCGGAAATGAAAAACTGTTTTTT
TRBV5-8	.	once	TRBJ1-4	CASSLGSQSTNEKLFF	TGTGCCAGCAGCTTGGGGTCACAATCAACTAATGAAAAACTGTTTTTT
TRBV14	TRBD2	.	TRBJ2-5	CASSPWRGGRVETQYF	TGTGCCAGCAGCCCCTGGCGGGGGGGCCGCGTCGAGACCCAGTACTTC
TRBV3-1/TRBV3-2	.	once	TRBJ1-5	CASSQDTVQPQHF	TGTGCCAGCAGCCAAGATACGGTCCAGCCCCAGCATTTT
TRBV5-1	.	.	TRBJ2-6	CASSIPAQGSGANVLTF	TGCGCCAGCAGCATACCGGCCCAAGGGTCTGGGGCCAACGTCCTGACTTTC
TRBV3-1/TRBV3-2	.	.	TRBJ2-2	CASSRALTIAGELFF	TGTGCCAGCAGTCGCGCCCTCACGATAGCCGGGGAGCTGTTTTTT
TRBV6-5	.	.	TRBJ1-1	CASSLDRLMNTEAFF	TGTGCCAGCAGTCTCGACCGGTTAATGAACACTGAAGCTTTCTTT
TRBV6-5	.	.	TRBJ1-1	CASSLLDRNTEAFF	TGTGCCAGCAGCCTACTCGACAGGAACACTGAAGCTTTCTTT
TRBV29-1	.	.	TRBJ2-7	CSVSDNYEQYF	TGCAGCGTATCAGACAACTACGAGCAGTACTTC
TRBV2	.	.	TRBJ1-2	CASSERGIGYTF	TGTGCCAGCAGTGAGCGCGGTATCGGCTACACCTTC
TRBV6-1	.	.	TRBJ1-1	CASSEQGWSIRNTEAFF	TGTGCCAGCAGTGAACAGGGATGGAGCATCCGGAACACTGAAGCTTTCTTT
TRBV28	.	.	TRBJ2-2	CASSAPSGQNPNTGELFF	TGTGCCAGCAGTGCCCCCTCAGGGCAGAACCCGAACACCGGGGAGCTGTTTTTT
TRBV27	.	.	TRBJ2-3	CASSPMAAWQNTQYF	TGTGCCAGCAGTCCCATGGCAGCGTGGCAGAATACGCAGTATTTT
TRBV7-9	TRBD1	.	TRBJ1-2	CASSSGTAGGYGYTF	TGTGCCAGCAGCTCCGGGACAGCCGGCGGCTATGGCTACACCTTC
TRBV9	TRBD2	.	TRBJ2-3	CASSVSGGATDTQYF	TGTGCCAGCAGCGTTAGCGGGGGAGCCACAGATACGCAGTATTTT
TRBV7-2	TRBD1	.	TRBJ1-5	CASSYLGTGNQPQHF	TGTGCCAGCAGCTACCTTGGGACAGGAAATCAGCCCCAGCATTTT
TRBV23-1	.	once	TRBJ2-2	CASSHGEGNTGELFF	TGCGCCAGCAGTCATGGCGAAGGGAACACCGGGGAGCTGTTTTTT
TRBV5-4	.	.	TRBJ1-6	CASSLGRASYNSPLHF	TGTGCCAGCAGCTTGGGGAGGGCCTCCTATAATTCACCCCTCCACTTT
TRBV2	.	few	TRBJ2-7	CASRDRLYEQYF	TGTGCCAGCAGGGACAGACTTTACGAGCAGTACTTC
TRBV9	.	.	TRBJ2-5	CASSVVADTKETQYF	TGTGCCAGCAGCGTAGTGGCAGATACTAAAGAGACCCAGTACTTC
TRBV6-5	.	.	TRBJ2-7	CASSYSGGGYEQYF	TGTGCCAGCAGTTACTCGGGAGGGGGCTACGAGCAGTACTTC